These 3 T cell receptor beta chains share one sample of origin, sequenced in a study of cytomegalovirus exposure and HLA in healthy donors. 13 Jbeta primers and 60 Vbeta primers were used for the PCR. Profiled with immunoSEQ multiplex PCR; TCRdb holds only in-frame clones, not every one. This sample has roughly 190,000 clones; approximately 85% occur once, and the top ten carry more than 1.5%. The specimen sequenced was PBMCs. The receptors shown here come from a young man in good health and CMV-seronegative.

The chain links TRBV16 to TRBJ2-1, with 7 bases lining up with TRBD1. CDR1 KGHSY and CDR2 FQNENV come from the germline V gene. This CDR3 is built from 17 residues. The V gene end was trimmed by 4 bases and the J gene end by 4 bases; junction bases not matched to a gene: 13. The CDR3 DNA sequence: TGTGCCAGCAGCCTTCAATCTGGCAGGGGGATTTACAATGAGCAGTTCTTC. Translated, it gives CASSLQSGRGIYNEQFF. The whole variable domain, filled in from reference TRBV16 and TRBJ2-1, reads GEEVAQTPKHLVRGEGQKAKLYCAPIKGHSYVFWYQQVLKNEFKFLISFQNENVFDETGMPKERFSAKCLPNSPCSLEIQATKLEDSAVYFCASSLQSGRGIYNEQFFGPGTRLTVL.

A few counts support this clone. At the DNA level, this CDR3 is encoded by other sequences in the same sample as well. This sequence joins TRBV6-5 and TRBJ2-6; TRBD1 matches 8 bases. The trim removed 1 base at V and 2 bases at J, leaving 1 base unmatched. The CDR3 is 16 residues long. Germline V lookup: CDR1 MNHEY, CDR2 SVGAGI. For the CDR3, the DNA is TGTGCCAGCAGTTACTTGACAGGGGCTGGGGCCAACGTCCTGACTTTC. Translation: CASSYLTGAGANVLTF.

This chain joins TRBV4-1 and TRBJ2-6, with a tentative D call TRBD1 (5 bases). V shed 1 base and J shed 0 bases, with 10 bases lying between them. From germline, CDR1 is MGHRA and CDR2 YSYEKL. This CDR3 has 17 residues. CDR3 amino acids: CASSQVLRDSGANVLTF. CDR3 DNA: TGCGCCAGCAGCCAAGTGCTCAGGGACTCTGGGGCCAACGTCCTGACTTTC.